Presented here are 29 T cell receptor beta chains from one specimen sequenced in a study of T-cell memory formation after mild COVID-19. TCRdb fed the 5' RACE reads into MiXCR, producing one record per CDR3 protein. The sample yields a few hundred thousand distinct CDR3 sequences, approximately 21% seen once. The sequenced material came from PBMCs or a T cell subset sorted from them (not recorded which). The receptors were sampled from an adult woman who had mild COVID-19 (a few samples of this study predate the infection). Cell type and time point are not known.

CDR3: CASSIRPDFYEQYF. The CDR3 nucleotides are TGTGCCAGTAGTATTCGTCCTGACTTCTACGAGCAGTACTTC. This rearrangement joins TRBV19 to TRBJ2-7; D unclear. This CDR3 spans 14 amino acids. Trimming stripped 3 bases from V and 3 bases from J, with 12 bases between. CDR1 is LNHDA and CDR2 is SQIVND in the germline V gene (reference sequence).

Only a few counts were recorded for this clonotype. This chain's CDR3 is CASSLRGPFPNTEAFF. CDR3 bases: TGTGCCAGCAGCCTCAGGGGCCCCTTCCCGAACACTGAAGCTTTCTTT. This chain uses TRBV7-2 with TRBJ1-1, with D maybe TRBD1 (6 bases). V dropped 5 bases and J dropped 1 base, with 17 bases sitting between them. The germline V gene encodes CDR1 SGHTA and CDR2 FQGNSA. The length of the CDR3 is 16 residues.

This clonotype was counted ten times or more. The gene calls are TRBV5-6 and TRBJ2-1; the match to TRBD1 covers 10 bases. V lost 4 bases, J lost 1 base, and 2 bases stayed unmatched. Looked up from germline, CDR1 is SGHDT and CDR2 is YYEEEE. The CDR3 length is 15 residues. The CDR3 spells CASSQGQGSYNEQFF. The CDR3 DNA sequence: TGTGCCAGCAGCCAGGGACAGGGGTCCTACAATGAGCAGTTCTTC.

This clonotype was counted many times. This chain uses TRBV5-1 with TRBJ2-7, with 9 bases aligning to TRBD1. The CDR3 is 14 residues long. Germline lookup yields CDR1 SGHRS and CDR2 YFSETQ. V was pared by 3 bases and J by 5 bases, with 6 bases of the junction left unmatched. The CDR3 protein is CASSSDRGRDEQYF. In DNA, the CDR3 is TGCGCCAGCAGCTCGGACAGGGGCAGGGACGAGCAGTACTTC.

This clonotype was seen more than once but under ten times. The chain links TRBV4-3 to TRBJ2-5; maybe TRBD1 (5 bases). The V end lost 0 bases, the J end lost 7 bases, and 12 bases lay between the germline ends. The germline gives CDR1 LGHNA, CDR2 YSLEER. CDR3 length equals 14 residues. CDR3 in DNA: TGCGCCAGCAGCCAAGAAGCTTACCAGGGGACCCAGTACTTC. This encodes CASSQEAYQGTQYF.

This clonotype was seen repeatedly, ten times or more. This sequence joins TRBV18 and TRBJ2-7; D gene ambiguous. The CDR3 totals 14 residues. Germline V gives CDR1 KGHSH, CDR2 LQKENI. Trimming pared 8 bases from V and 0 bases from J, leaving 14 bases between. DNA for the CDR3: TGTGCCAGCCAGCTTGGGCGGAGCTCCTACGAGCAGTACTTC. Protein product: CASQLGRSSYEQYF.

There are a few counts of this clonotype. The chain recombines TRBV24-1 with TRBJ2-5, with TRBD2 matching 10 bases. The CDR3 is 13 amino acids. Trimming took 6 bases from V and 4 from J; bases not matched to a gene: 1. The germline gives CDR1 KGHDR, CDR2 SFDVKD. DNA for the CDR3: TGTGCCACCAGTCTAGCGGGAGTAGAGACCCAGTACTTC. Translation gives CATSLAGVETQYF.

Ten or more counts support this clonotype. The chain is built from TRBV20-1 and TRBJ1-2; a possible D gene is TRBD1 (6 bases). Germline-derived CDR1 and CDR2 are DFQATT and SNEGSKA (reference sequence). V dropped 5 bases and J dropped 3 bases, with 10 bases sitting between them. CDR3 length equals 12 residues. DNA for the CDR3: TGCAGTGCTCACCCAGGGGACTATGGCTACACCTTC. As protein: CSAHPGDYGYTF.

This clonotype was counted only a few times. The chain uses TRBV5-1 and TRBJ1-2; D ambiguous. The CDR3 has 14 amino acids. V was trimmed by 3 bases and J by 1 base, leaving 10 bases between them. In germline, CDR1 is SGHRS, CDR2 YFSETQ. The CDR3 loop reads CASSSGEGNYGYTF. CDR3 DNA: TGCGCCAGCAGCTCCGGGGAAGGTAACTATGGCTACACCTTC.

V usage is TRBV4-1 and J usage is TRBJ2-7; 7 bases agree with TRBD2. The CDR3 consists of 14 residues. The junction had 6 bases not matched to a gene; V was cut back by 2 bases and J by 5 bases. Germline values: CDR1 MGHRA, CDR2 YSYEKL. The CDR3 DNA reads TGCGCCAGCAGCCAAACATCTAGCGGCCACGAGCAGTACTTC. It is translated as CASSQTSSGHEQYF.

V usage is TRBV3-1 and J usage is TRBJ2-7, with 12 bases fitting TRBD1. Germline V gene lookup returns CDR1 LGHDT and CDR2 YNNKEL (reference sequence). J lost 5 bases, V lost 4 bases, and 3 bases had no gene match. This CDR3 is built from 14 residues. The CDR3 DNA reads as TGTGCCAGCAGCCCGGGACAGGGGGCGAACGAGCAGTACTTC. The encoded protein is CASSPGQGANEQYF.

The gene calls are TRBV7-2 and TRBJ1-5; D unclear. Germline values: CDR1 SGHTA, CDR2 FQGNSA. The V end was cut by 3 bases, the J end by 3 bases, with 9 bases between. This CDR3 contains 14 residues. Here the CDR3 reads CASSLTKLNQPQHF. In nucleotides, the CDR3 is TGTGCCAGCAGCTTGACCAAACTCAATCAGCCCCAGCATTTT.

V gene TRBV12-3 or TRBV12-4 combines with J gene TRBJ2-2; D ambiguous. The CDR3 loop spans 13 amino acids. Trimming shortened V by 2 bases and J by 5 bases, and 6 bases separated the two germline ends. CDR3 residues: CASSLHGTGELFF. In DNA, the CDR3 is TGTGCCAGCAGTTTACACGGGACCGGGGAGCTGTTTTTT.

This clonotype showed up just a few times. This chain uses TRBV6-2 or TRBV6-3 with TRBJ1-1, with D tentatively TRBD1 (6 bases). The CDR3 is 15 amino acids. Deletions cut 0 bases from V and 5 bases from J, with 13 bases between. The germline CDR1 and CDR2 sequences are MNHEY and SVGEGT. The CDR3 here is CASSYSRGAVTEAFF. The CDR3 region has the DNA TGTGCCAGCAGTTACTCCCGGGGGGCAGTTACTGAAGCTTTCTTT.

This chain links TRBV10-3 with TRBJ2-5; either TRBD1 or TRBD2 may supply D (7 bases each). The CDR3 length is 14 residues. Per germline, CDR1 ENHRY and CDR2 SYGVKD. Trimming cost V 3 bases and J 9 bases, with 17 bases left between them. The chain's CDR3 is CAISDPRGGTSQYF. The CDR3 DNA reads TGTGCCATCAGTGATCCCAGGGGGGGTACTTCCCAGTACTTC.

V is TRBV6-6 and J is TRBJ2-5, with TRBD2 identical over 7 bases. V lost 5 bases to trimming and J lost 4 bases; unmatched junction nucleotides: 1. Germline V gene data show CDR1 as MNHNY and CDR2 as SVGAGI (reference sequence). The length of the CDR3 is 12 residues. The DNA for the CDR3 is TGTGCCAGCAGTGGGACTACAGAGACCCAGTACTTC. Amino acids: CASSGTTETQYF.

The chain links TRBV20-1 to TRBJ2-7; possibly TRBD1 for D (5 bases). Looked up from germline, CDR1 is DFQATT and CDR2 is SNEGSKA (reference sequence). V shed 3 bases and J shed 3 bases, with 9 bases lying between them. This CDR3 is built from 12 residues. In nucleotides, the CDR3 is TGCAGTGCTAGTGGGGCCTTCTACGAGCAGTACTTC. Its translation: CSASGAFYEQYF.

The V gene is TRBV6-6, the J gene TRBJ2-7; possibly TRBD1 for D (6 bases). The CDR3 has 15 residues. Trimming removed 6 bases at V and 0 bases at J, with 15 bases between. The germline CDR1 and CDR2 sequences are MNHNY and SVGAGI (reference sequence). This chain's CDR3 is CASRDDRFSSYEQYF. The CDR3 nucleotides read TGTGCCAGCAGAGATGACAGGTTTAGCTCCTACGAGCAGTACTTC.

This clonotype was recorded a few times. The rearrangement links TRBV10-3 to TRBJ2-1; 7 bases agree with TRBD2. Trimming took 3 bases from V and 12 from J; bases not matched to a gene: 8. The CDR3 sequence is 13 residues long. Germline V gene lookup returns CDR1 ENHRY and CDR2 SYGVKD. The CDR3 here is CAISDGTTSVQFF. DNA of the CDR3: TGTGCCATCAGTGACGGGACTACAAGCGTGCAGTTCTTC.

V is TRBV12-3 or TRBV12-4 and J is TRBJ2-3; D possibly corresponds to TRBD2 (5 bases). The CDR3 is 16 residues long. Trimming left V 3 bases short and J 3 bases short, with 16 bases between. This CDR3 is CASSFPPRRATDTQYF. The CDR3 coding sequence is TGTGCCAGCAGTTTCCCCCCGAGGCGGGCGACAGATACGCAGTATTTT.

This clonotype was detected only a few times. The gene calls are TRBV29-1 and TRBJ2-7, with 9 bases identical to TRBD1. Losses at the gene ends were 4 bases for V and 3 bases for J; bases not matched to a gene: 1. Looked up from germline, CDR1 is SQVTM and CDR2 is ANQGSEA. CDR3 length: 12 amino acids. CDR3 in amino acids: CSVGDRVYEQYF. Here the CDR3 DNA reads TGCAGCGTTGGGGACAGGGTCTACGAGCAGTACTTC.

This chain uses TRBV7-9 with TRBJ2-3; D is unresolved. The CDR3 sequence is 16 residues long. V lost 11 bases and J lost 2, with 23 bases in between. Looked up from germline, CDR1 is SEHNR and CDR2 is FQNEAQ (reference sequence). DNA for the CDR3: TGTGCCGTGGACCCATCGGACCGCTTGAACACAGATACGCAGTATTTT. It yields the protein CAVDPSDRLNTDTQYF.

The V and J genes are TRBV24-1 and TRBJ2-2; perhaps TRBD2 as D (5 bases). The CDR3 is 15 residues long. Trimming pared 0 bases from V and 3 bases from J, leaving 7 bases between. Per germline, CDR1 KGHDR and CDR2 SFDVKD. The CDR3 bases are TGTGCCACCAGTGATTTGTCAGCGGACACCGGGGAGCTGTTTTTT. This codes for CATSDLSADTGELFF.

This clonotype was counted only a few times. The chain couples TRBV7-9 to TRBJ2-5, with D perhaps matching TRBD1 (5 bases). CDR3 length: 15 residues. Trimming pared 5 bases from V and 1 base from J, leaving 14 bases between. CDR1 SEHNR and CDR2 FQNEAQ come from the germline V gene (reference sequence). The CDR3 DNA follows: TGTGCCAGCAGCCTAACTCCGACAGTCCAAGAGACCCAGTACTTC. Encoded protein: CASSLTPTVQETQYF.

The genes are TRBV18 and TRBJ1-2, with 7 nucleotides matching TRBD1. V lost 0 bases to trimming and J lost 5 bases; unmatched junction nucleotides: 18. Germline V gene lookup returns CDR1 KGHSH and CDR2 LQKENI. The CDR3 runs 19 residues. CDR3 coding DNA: TGTGCCAGCTCACCACCGTGGCCCCCTACCGGGACAGCGAATTATGGCTACACCTTC. Translated: CASSPPWPPTGTANYGYTF.

The V and J genes are TRBV20-1 and TRBJ2-7; the match to TRBD2 covers 10 bases. CDR1 and CDR2 from the germline V gene are DFQATT and SNEGSKA (reference sequence). This CDR3 has 21 amino acids. The V segment lost 4 bases and the J segment 3 bases; nucleotides outside the gene matches: 27. The CDR3 loop reads CSAKGHLAGVRLTARFYEQYF. The CDR3, as DNA: TGCAGTGCTAAGGGACATCTAGCGGGAGTCCGCCTTACGGCGCGATTCTACGAGCAGTACTTC.

This clonotype was detected a few times. The chain combines TRBV6-2 or TRBV6-3 with TRBJ2-2, with D unclear. The CDR3 is 15 amino acids. Germline CDR1 MNHEY, CDR2 SVGEGT. V lost 2 bases to trimming and J lost 0 bases, with 7 bases between them. The CDR3 here is CASSYGGSNTGELFF. The DNA of the CDR3 is TGTGCCAGCAGTTACGGCGGCTCGAACACCGGGGAGCTGTTTTTT.

This clonotype was counted between two and nine times. The J gene is TRBJ1-5, the V gene TRBV27; the match to TRBD1 covers 7 bases. Germline CDR1 reads MNHEY; CDR2 reads SMNVEV (reference sequence). CDR3 length: 18 amino acids. V lost 5 bases to trimming and J lost 1 base; unmatched junction nucleotides: 14. The CDR3 sequence: CASSPWGPTGVSNQPQHF. The CDR3 DNA sequence: TGTGCCAGCAGTCCCTGGGGTCCTACAGGGGTCAGCAATCAGCCCCAGCATTTT.

This clonotype was observed a handful of times. The genes are TRBV11-3 and TRBJ1-1; D possibly corresponds to TRBD1 (6 bases). Germline CDR1 reads SGHNT; CDR2 reads YENEEA. The CDR3 has 13 amino acids. The germline V and J ends were trimmed by 6 bases and 1 base, with 9 bases remaining between them. This CDR3 reads CASRSRGNTEAFF. CDR3 coding DNA: TGTGCCAGCAGGAGCAGGGGGAACACTGAAGCTTTCTTT.